This TCR beta chain was found in a study of T cells in Graves' hyperthyroidism and ophthalmopathy. The table lists this clonotype with many counts. Its matching antigen is unknown. RNA transcripts provided the source from which TCR beta CDR3 regions were amplified. The HTBI primer set drove a first-round RT-PCR of the TCR CDR3. TCRdb used MiXCR to reprocess the multiplex PCR reads, holding one entry per CDR3 protein. This sample has fewer than 850,000 distinct CDR3 sequences; about 18% occur once, and the top ten carry 15%. PBMCs stemmed from over 7.5 ml fresh peripheral blood. The CDR3 runs 18 residues. Per the germline V gene, CDR1 is LNHDA and CDR2 is SQIVND (reference sequence). Unmatched junction bases numbered 15, after V lost 7 bases and J lost 0 bases. Study results and caveats: A median around 5.9 months before onset, the model predicted ophthalmopathy.

This TCR was recovered from a man in his fifties with Graves' hyperthyroidism. The sample taken for sequencing was blood. V and J are TRBV19 and TRBJ1-5; the match to TRBD1 covers 7 bases. The CDR3 nucleotides read TGTGCCAGTACCAAATCGGGGGGGGACAGCCATAGCAATCAGCCCCAGCATTTT. Its protein is CASTKSGGDSHSNQPQHF.